This T cell receptor (beta chain) was found in a study of OX40 agonist ivuxolimab in advanced cancers. Turning to the study itself: A mean age of approximately 58 years, range roughly 20 to 90, was recorded, and approximately 80% were male.

The germline CDR1 and CDR2 sequences are SGHTA and FQGNSA. This CDR3 comprises 15 residues. Germline trimming cut 3 bases from V and 0 bases from J; bases unmatched to any gene: 2. The protocol was immunoSEQ multiplex PCR, while the TCRdb copy is restricted to in-frame clones and leaves out a portion. This sample has approximately 74,000 clones, with 75% to 95% found just once. The source material was CD4+ or CD8+ T cells sorted from blood, sampled in a trial of the OX40 agonist ivuxolimab. The clonotype was recovered from an adult with an advanced solid tumor such as melanoma, head and neck, liver or kidney cancer. The chain carries TRBV7-2 and TRBJ1-3, with 7 nucleotides matching TRBD1. In nucleotides, the CDR3 is TGTGCCAGCAGCTTCCGACAGGGCTCTGGAAACACCATATATTTT. The encoded protein is CASSFRQGSGNTIYF. The full variable domain, its missing parts supplied by reference TRBV7-2 and TRBJ1-3, is GAGVSQSPSNKVTEKGKDVELRCDPISGHTALYWYRQSLGQGLEFLIYFQGNSAPDKSGLPSDRFSAERTGGSVSTLTIQRTQQEDSAVYLCASSFRQGSGNTIYFGEGSWLTVV.